What follows describes a single TCR beta chain. Its antigen is unidentified. 60 Vbeta and 13 Jbeta primers were used in PCR. Profiled with immunoSEQ multiplex PCR; TCRdb holds only in-frame clones, not every one. The data show about 120,000 clones, around four fifths seen once. This record comes from a study of cytomegalovirus exposure and HLA in healthy donors. Findings and caveats of the study: Later, TCR association rates were found to vary by HLA locus, highest for DRB1 and lowest for HLA-C. Indistinguishability led to the exclusion of some V segments, TRBV6-2 and TRBV6-3 included.

V was cut by 4 bases and J by 3 bases, with 18 bases left in between. CDR3 length: 16 residues. The V gene's germline CDR1 is MGHRA and CDR2 YSYEKL. The V and J genes are TRBV4-1 and TRBJ1-1; no clear D. Sequencing was performed on PBMCs. The receptor was isolated from a man aged 40-49 years in good health and CMV-seronegative. CDR3: CASSPADIHPDTEAFF. The DNA of the CDR3 is TGCGCCAGCAGCCCCGCCGACATCCACCCTGACACTGAAGCTTTCTTT.